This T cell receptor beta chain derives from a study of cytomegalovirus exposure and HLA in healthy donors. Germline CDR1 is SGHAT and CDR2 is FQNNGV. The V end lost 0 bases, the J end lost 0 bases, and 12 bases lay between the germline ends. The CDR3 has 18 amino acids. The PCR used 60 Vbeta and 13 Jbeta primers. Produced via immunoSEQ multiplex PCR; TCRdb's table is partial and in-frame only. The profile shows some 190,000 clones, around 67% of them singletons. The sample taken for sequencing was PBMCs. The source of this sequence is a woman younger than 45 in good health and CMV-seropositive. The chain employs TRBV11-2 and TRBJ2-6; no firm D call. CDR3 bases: TGTGCCAGCAGCTTAGATCCACTGTCCGGCTCTGGGGCCAACGTCCTGACTTTC. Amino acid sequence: CASSLDPLSGSGANVLTF.